This TCR beta chain came from a study of regulatory T cells in long-lasting Graves disease. This clonotype was found many times. The antigen remains undetermined. This sample's time point: newly diagnosed GD, antithyroid drugs for less than 3 months. After RNA was extracted from PBMCs, the TCR library was made from it. Graves' disease diagnosis relied on American Thyroid Association guidelines. In building TCR beta libraries, iRepertoire HTBI primers were used together with Arm-PCR of CDR3 regions. TCRdb ran MiXCR on the multiplex PCR reads and lists one entry per CDR3 protein. The table lists hundreds of thousands of distinct CDR3 sequences, roughly 14% of them singletons. Germline lookup yields CDR1 SGHVS and CDR2 FNYEAQ. The CDR3 consists of 18 residues. Trimming took off 1 base at V and 2 bases at J, with 18 bases between the two ends. Study-level results: Favoring TRBV28, TRBJ1-2 and TRBJ2-5 was a feature seen in persistent disease.

In addition, the sample was reused for a study of T cells in Graves' hyperthyroidism and ophthalmopathy. From that study: During a first-round RT-PCR of the TCR CDR3, the HTBI primer set was used. In the blood, most expanded thyroid clonotypes above 0.001 appeared as well.

The sequence came from a man aged 25-45 years with Graves disease. J is TRBJ2-1 and V is TRBV7-6; D might be TRBD2 (6 bases). Sequenced here: peripheral blood mononuclear cells (PBMCs), sampled at new diagnosis, from a patient treated with antithyroid drugs. CDR3 bases: TGTGCCAGCAGCTTAGACGGTCTCGGCGGGATCCCCTACAATGAGCAGTTCTTC. This gives the protein CASSLDGLGGIPYNEQFF.